Listed here are 6 T cell receptor beta chains from one sample, sequenced in a study of PD-1 blockade in classical Hodgkin lymphoma. The repertoire was sequenced with immunoSEQ multiplex PCR; TCRdb's copy has only in-frame clones and lacks some. The sample lists approximately 22,000 clones; around 74% were seen once. The time point: cycle 4 day 1 (C4D1), after more than five weeks of nivolumab. Relapse was seen in all patients after autologous stem cell transplantation, and brentuximab vedotin exposure was variable. Isolation of CD4+ T cells from thawed PBMCs was performed by magnetic negative selection. The sample consisted of CD4+ T cells from blood, taken before the fourth cycle of nivolumab. The receptors shown here come from a human donor with classical Hodgkin lymphoma.

This chain links TRBV7-8 with TRBJ2-2, with D perhaps TRBD1 or TRBD2 (6 bases each). The CDR3 totals 15 residues. Per germline, CDR1 SGHVS and CDR2 FQNEAQ. Trimming removed 2 bases at V and 4 bases at J, with 11 bases between. CDR3 nucleotide sequence: TGTGCCAGCAGCTTACGGGGGCGAGGCACCGGGGAGCTGTTTTTT. Amino acids: CASSLRGRGTGELFF.

The sample holds a few counts of this clone. J is TRBJ1-5 and V is TRBV21-1. TRBV21-1 has pseudogene status. The CDR3 has 16 residues. In nucleotides, the CDR3 is TGTGCCAGCAGCAAAGAAAAGAGGGGTGTGAGTCAGCCCCAGCATTTT. Translated: CASSKEKRGVSQPQHF.

The J gene is TRBJ2-5, the V gene TRBV2, with TRBD1 matching 8 bases. This CDR3 is built from 15 residues. The ends lost 5 bases at V and 5 bases at J; junction bases unmatched: 10. CDR1 is SNHLY and CDR2 is FYNNEI in the germline V gene. CDR3 bases: TGTGCCAGCAGTCCCGTTGGACAGGGCCGCGAGACCCAGTACTTC. Protein product: CASSPVGQGRETQYF.

The rearrangement uses TRBV19 and TRBJ1-4; D is ambiguous. The CDR3 extends over 13 amino acids. Germline V gene sequence: CDR1 LNHDA, CDR2 SQIVND (reference sequence). V was pared by 9 bases and J by 3 bases, with 11 bases between. CDR3 sequence (DNA): TGTGCCAGCAAGACATCATCTAATGAAAAACTGTTTTTT. Translated, it gives CASKTSSNEKLFF.

The V call is TRBV5-1, the J call TRBJ1-4; unclear D gene. The germline V gene has CDR1 SGHRS and CDR2 YFSETQ. Trimming took off 0 bases at V and 5 bases at J, with 8 bases between the two ends. The CDR3 length is 14 residues. The CDR3 DNA is TGCGCCAGCAGCTTGGCCCAGGAGAATGAAAAACTGTTTTTT. This gives the protein CASSLAQENEKLFF.

This clone was seen a few times. This chain links TRBV19 with TRBJ2-7, with TRBD1 matching over 9 bases. This CDR3 contains 14 residues. Unmatched junction bases numbered 4, after V lost 4 bases and J lost 3 bases. The germline CDR1 and CDR2 sequences are LNHDA and SQIVND (reference sequence). CDR3 in DNA: TGTGCCAGTAGTACCGGGACAGGGAACTACGAGCAGTACTTC. Translating it yields CASSTGTGNYEQYF. The whole variable domain, filled in from reference TRBV19 and TRBJ2-7, reads DGGITQSPKYLFRKEGQNVTLSCEQNLNHDAMYWYRQDPGQGLRLIYYSQIVNDFQKGDIAEGYSVSREKKESFPLTVTSAQKNPTAFYLCASSTGTGNYEQYFGPGTRLTVT.